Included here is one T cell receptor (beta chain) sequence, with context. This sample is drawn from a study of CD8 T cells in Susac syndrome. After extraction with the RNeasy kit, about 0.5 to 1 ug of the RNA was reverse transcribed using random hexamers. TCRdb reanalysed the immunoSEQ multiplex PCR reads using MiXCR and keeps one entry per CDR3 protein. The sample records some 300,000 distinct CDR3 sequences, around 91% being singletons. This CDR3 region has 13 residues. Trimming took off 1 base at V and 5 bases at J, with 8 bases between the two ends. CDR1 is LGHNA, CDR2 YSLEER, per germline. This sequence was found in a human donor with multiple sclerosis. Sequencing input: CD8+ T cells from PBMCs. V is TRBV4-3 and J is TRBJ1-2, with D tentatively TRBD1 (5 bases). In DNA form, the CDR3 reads TGCGCCAGCAGCCAAGGTTGGGGGTATGGCTACACCTTC. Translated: CASSQGWGYGYTF.